These T cell receptor beta chains were read from a single sample in a study of long-term antiretroviral therapy in people with HIV. The protocol was immunoSEQ multiplex PCR, while the TCRdb copy is restricted to in-frame clones and leaves out a portion. The table includes 20,000 to 25,000 clones, approximately 80% detected once. Sequences were derived from unsorted PBMCs, sampled 0.5 years after starting antiretroviral therapy. Receptor source: a man aged 18 to 29 with HIV. CDR3s include the opening cysteine and the closing phenylalanine or tryptophan. D genes are given only for firm matches. Clone size is not always given. Where it is, it says once, few, many or a class for expanded clones.

v_gene	d_gene	abundance	j_gene	CDR3nt	CDR3aa
TRBV29-1	TRBD1	NA	TRBJ1-6	TGCAGCGTCCGGACAGGGGGTAATTCACCCCTCCACTTT	CSVRTGGNSPLHF
TRBV5-6	NA	NA	TRBJ1-3	TGTGCCAGCAGCCCCCCTGGGGGGACTGGAAACACCATATATTTT	CASSPPGGTGNTIYF
TRBV7-9	NA	NA	TRBJ2-7	TGTGCCAGCAGCCTAATACCCCACGAGCAGTACTTC	CASSLIPHEQYF
TRBV12-5	NA	NA	TRBJ1-5	TGTGCTAGTGACTTTGGCGTCCAGCCCCAGCATTTT	CASDFGVQPQHF
TRBV5-1	TRBD2	NA	TRBJ2-5	TGCGCCAGCAGCAGAGATGTAGCGGGGGGGGGAGAGACCCAGTACTTC	CASSRDVAGGGETQYF
TRBV20-1	NA	few	TRBJ1-6	TGCAGTGCAGACGGGAATTCACCCCTCCACTTT	CSADGNSPLHF
TRBV2	NA	NA	TRBJ2-7	TGTGCCAGCAGTACAGGACAGTCCTACGAGCAGTACTTC	CASSTGQSYEQYF
TRBV27	NA	NA	TRBJ1-5	TGTGCCAGCAGTTTATCAGGGTCGGGCCAGCCCCAGCATTTT	CASSLSGSGQPQHF
TRBV28	TRBD1	NA	TRBJ2-1	TGTGCCAGCAGTTTCTCCCGGGACAGGGTTTCTATTGAGCAGTTCTTC	CASSFSRDRVSIEQFF
TRBV2	TRBD1	NA	TRBJ1-1	TGTGCCAGCAGTGAAGTGGGACAGCTGAACACTGAAGCTTTCTTT	CASSEVGQLNTEAFF
TRBV29-1	NA	NA	TRBJ2-2	TGCAGCGCCCTTTCGGGGGCGAACACCGGGGAGCTGTTTTTT	CSALSGANTGELFF
TRBV5-6	NA	NA	TRBJ2-7	TGTGCCAGCAGCCTCGGGGGAAGGGTCTACGAGCAGTACTTC	CASSLGGRVYEQYF
TRBV19	TRBD1	NA	TRBJ1-6	TGTGCCAGTAGCTCCGGACAGGGGAATTCACCCCTCCACTTT	CASSSGQGNSPLHF
TRBV4-3	NA	NA	TRBJ2-7	TGCGCCAGCACCCAGGCTCTTTCTGTCCGTCGCGAGCAGTACTTC	CASTQALSVRREQYF
TRBV11-2	TRBD2	few	TRBJ2-3	TGTGCCAGCAGCTTTCCAACCCGGACTAGCGGGAGATCAGATACGCAGTATTTT	CASSFPTRTSGRSDTQYF
TRBV7-7	TRBD1	NA	TRBJ2-5	TGTGCCAGCAGCTTAGGTGGGACAGGGGTGTGGGAGACCCAGTACTTC	CASSLGGTGVWETQYF
TRBV10-3	NA	NA	TRBJ2-7	TGTGCCATCAGTGACTCAGGGGAGGAGCGCTACGAGCAGTACTTC	CAISDSGEERYEQYF
TRBV4-3	TRBD1	NA	TRBJ2-7	TGCGCCAGCAGCCACCGGGACAGGGACTACGAGCAGTACTTC	CASSHRDRDYEQYF
TRBV7-9	NA	NA	TRBJ1-1	TGTGCCAGCAGCCCCGACAGGTCGAGTTCCTTT	CASSPDRSSSF
TRBV30	NA	few	TRBJ1-3	TGTGCCTGGACAGGGAGAAACACCATATATTTT	CAWTGRNTIYF